Sequencing of this T cell receptor beta chain was carried out in a study of graft-versus-host responses after intestinal transplantation. At the level of the study: Each of the recipients got a multivisceral, liver-intestinal, or isolated intestinal transplant. Anti-thymocyte globulin induction preceded three to four years of tacrolimus and steroid maintenance in all recipients.

Germline lookup yields CDR1 WSHSY and CDR2 SAAADI. Trimming took off 4 bases at V and 8 bases at J, with 14 bases between the two ends. The CDR3 runs to 14 residues. This clone was detected only a few times. What it binds is not known. Profiling relied on immunoSEQ multiplex PCR, and the TCRdb table lists in-frame clones only, not all of them. The sample records around 7,100 clones, roughly 69% being singletons. Findings and limits, study-wide: GvH clones were found in recipient marrow; some appeared first in ileum or blood. Some patients had graft-donor T cell macrochimerism. In their allografts, the ratios of graft-versus-host to host-versus-graft T cell clones were high.

Graft tissue processing released intraepithelial and lamina propria lymphocytes. V usage is TRBV10-2 and J usage is TRBJ1-4, with D unclear. This sequence originates from a human patient who received an intestinal transplant, so some T cells may come from the graft donor. The material sequenced was ileum tissue, taken approximately 8 months after intestinal transplantation. CDR3 coding DNA: TGCGCCAGCAGTGTTAGCCACCGGGAGGAAAAACTGTTTTTT. Encoded protein: CASSVSHREEKLFF.